The following is a TCR beta chain sequence with its context. Sequencing used immunoSEQ multiplex PCR; TCRdb keeps in-frame clones, though not all of them. The table records around 73,000 clones, around nine tenths of them present only once. This sample was included in a study of technical replicates of blood from several donors. The CDR3 length is 13 residues. Germline lookup yields CDR1 ENHRY and CDR2 SYGVKD. V was clipped by 10 bases and J by 5 bases; unmatched bases: 6. The chain joins TRBV10-3 to TRBJ2-2; 8 bases agree with TRBD1. Sample: PBMCs. The receptor was derived from a human donor in good health. Some clones in this sample may be carry-over from other donors' samples. CDR3 nucleotide sequence: TGTGCCACCGGACAGGGAGTAACCGGGGAGCTGTTTTTT. It translates to CATGQGVTGELFF.